The clone carrying this T cell receptor beta chain was seen a few times. The antigen is unknown. This specimen comes from a study of T cell repertoires in cytomegalovirus infection. Background on the study: The authors used CMV epitopes that were HLA-C-restricted (recently identified) and HLA-B-restricted (well studied). Matching HLA type, along with CMV infection, was indicated by public TCR beta signatures. Study-wide points: Cumulated frequencies of public TCR beta families served to identify carriers of CMV plus the relevant HLA. CMV-specific TCR beta clonotypes restricted by HLA-C were the ones dominating the ex vivo response.

TCRdb reprocessed the reads via MiXCR and lists one record per CDR3 protein. Here the sample spans 450,000 to 650,000 distinct CDR3 sequences, 40% being singletons. The CDR3 has 14 residues. Trimming took off 2 bases at V and 5 bases at J, with 13 bases between the two ends. CDR1 and CDR2 from the germline V gene are SGHTS and YDEGEE. The source was cultured PBMCs, collected from culture after CMV antigen stimulation. The chain couples TRBV5-8 to TRBJ1-2; a weak D match, TRBD1 (6 bases). The TCR originated in a human donor in good health (CMV status not recorded). Some clones in this sample may be carry-over from other donors' samples. The CDR3: CASSFRGGLYGYTF. In DNA, the CDR3 is TGTGCCAGCAGCTTTAGGGGGGGCTTGTATGGCTACACCTTC.